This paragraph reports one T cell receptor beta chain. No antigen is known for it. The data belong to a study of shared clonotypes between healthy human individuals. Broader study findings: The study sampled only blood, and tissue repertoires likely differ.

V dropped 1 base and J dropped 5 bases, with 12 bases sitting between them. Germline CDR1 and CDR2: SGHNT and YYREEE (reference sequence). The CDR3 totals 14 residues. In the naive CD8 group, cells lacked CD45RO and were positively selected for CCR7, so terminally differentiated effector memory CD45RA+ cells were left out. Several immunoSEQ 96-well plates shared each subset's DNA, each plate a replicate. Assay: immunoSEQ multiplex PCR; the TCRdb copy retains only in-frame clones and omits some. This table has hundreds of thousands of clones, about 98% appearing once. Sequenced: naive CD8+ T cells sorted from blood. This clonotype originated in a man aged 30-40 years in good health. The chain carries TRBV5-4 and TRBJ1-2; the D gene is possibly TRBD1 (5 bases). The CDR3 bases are TGTGCCAGCAGCTTGAGACAGATCCCTTATGGCTACACCTTC. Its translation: CASSLRQIPYGYTF. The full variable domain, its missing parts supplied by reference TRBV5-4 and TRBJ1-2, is ETGVTQSPTHLIKTRGQQVTLRCSSQSGHNTVSWYQQALGQGPQFIFQYYREEENGRGNFPPRFSGLQFPNYSSELNVNALELDDSALYLCASSLRQIPYGYTFGSGTRLTVV.